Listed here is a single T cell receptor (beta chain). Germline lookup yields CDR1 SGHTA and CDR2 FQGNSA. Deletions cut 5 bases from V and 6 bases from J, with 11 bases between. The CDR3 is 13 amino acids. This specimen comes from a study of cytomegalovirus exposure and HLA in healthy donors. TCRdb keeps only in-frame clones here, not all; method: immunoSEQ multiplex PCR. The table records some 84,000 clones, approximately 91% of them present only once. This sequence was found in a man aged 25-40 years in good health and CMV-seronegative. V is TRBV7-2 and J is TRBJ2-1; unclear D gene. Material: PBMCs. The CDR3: CASSRLDINEQFF. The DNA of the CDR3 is TGTGCCAGCAGCAGGCTAGATATCAATGAGCAGTTCTTC.